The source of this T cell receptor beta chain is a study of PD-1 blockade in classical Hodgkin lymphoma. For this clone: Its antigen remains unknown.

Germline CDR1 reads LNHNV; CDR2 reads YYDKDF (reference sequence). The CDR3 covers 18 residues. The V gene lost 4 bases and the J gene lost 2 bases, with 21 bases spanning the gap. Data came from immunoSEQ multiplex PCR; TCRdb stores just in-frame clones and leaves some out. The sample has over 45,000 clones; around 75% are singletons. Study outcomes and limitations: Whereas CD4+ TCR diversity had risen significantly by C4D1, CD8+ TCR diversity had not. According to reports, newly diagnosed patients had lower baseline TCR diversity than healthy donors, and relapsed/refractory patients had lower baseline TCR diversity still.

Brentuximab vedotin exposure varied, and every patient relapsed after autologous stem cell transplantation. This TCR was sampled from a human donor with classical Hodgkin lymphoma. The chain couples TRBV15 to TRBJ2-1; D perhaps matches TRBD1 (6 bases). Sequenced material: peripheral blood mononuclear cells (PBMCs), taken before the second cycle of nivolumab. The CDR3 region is CATSMVGGNRVPYNEQFF. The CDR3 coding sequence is TGTGCCACCAGCATGGTTGGGGGAAACAGGGTTCCCTACAATGAGCAGTTCTTC.